This T cell receptor beta chain is from a study of blood T cells in healthy people across ages. Across the whole study: Template switching caught about one barcoded beta molecule for each two T cells. Whole-study findings and limits: The percentage of naive T cells correlated strongly with TCR beta diversity.

As concerns this clonotype: Its antigen is not identified.

From germline, CDR1 is SGHVS and CDR2 FNYEAQ. Trimming took 4 bases from V and 7 from J, leaving 13 bases between them. This CDR3 has 14 residues. Combining a sample-barcoded 5' primer with a J-beta primer mix, a second PCR ran for roughly 7 to 12 cycles. Each sample provided no less than 2.5 million CDR3-containing paired-end reads. A single record per CDR3 protein comes from TCRdb applying MiXCR to the 5' RACE reads. Of roughly 800,000 distinct CDR3 sequences in the sample, 53% were seen once. Peripheral blood samples of approximately 10 milliliters were drawn from each donor. The specimen sequenced was blood. The clonotype originates from a man older than 75 in good health. J is TRBJ1-4 and V is TRBV7-6; D might be TRBD1 (6 bases). The CDR3 loop is CASSSNRGAEKLFF. The CDR3 nucleotides are TGTGCCAGCAGCTCCAATAGGGGGGCTGAAAAACTGTTTTTT.